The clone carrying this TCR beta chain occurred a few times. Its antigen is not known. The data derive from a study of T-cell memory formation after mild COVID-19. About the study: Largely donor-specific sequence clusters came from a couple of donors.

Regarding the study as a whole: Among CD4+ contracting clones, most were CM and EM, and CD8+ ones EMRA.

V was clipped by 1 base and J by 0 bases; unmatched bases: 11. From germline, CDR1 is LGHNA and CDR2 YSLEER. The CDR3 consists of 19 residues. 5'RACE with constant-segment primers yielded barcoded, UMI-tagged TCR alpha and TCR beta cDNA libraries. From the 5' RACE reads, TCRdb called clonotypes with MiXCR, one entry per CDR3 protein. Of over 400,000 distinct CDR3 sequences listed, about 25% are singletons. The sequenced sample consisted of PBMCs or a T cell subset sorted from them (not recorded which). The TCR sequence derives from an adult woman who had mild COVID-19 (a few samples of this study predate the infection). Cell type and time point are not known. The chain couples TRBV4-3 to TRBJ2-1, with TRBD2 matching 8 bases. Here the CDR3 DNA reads TGCGCCAGCAGCCAAGGGGGGGCTACCGGGAGGGCCTCCTACAATGAGCAGTTCTTC. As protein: CASSQGGATGRASYNEQFF.